Listed below are T cell receptor beta chains from one sample, sequenced in a study of blood T cells in healthy people across ages. TCRdb independently ran MiXCR on the 5' RACE reads; one entry per CDR3 protein. This table has 1 million or so distinct CDR3 sequences, roughly 24% appearing once. A further study also used this sample, focusing on T cells of mothers and their children.

Specimen: blood. Source of these receptors: a girl aged 2-10 years in good health. Both conserved end residues are part of each CDR3. The order of the fields is CDR3 protein, CDR3 DNA, clone size, D gene, J gene, V gene. D genes are given only for firm matches. Clone size is shown for a subset of rows, as once, few, many or a class of expanded clone.

CDR3 protein: CAAHGTSGKSSYNEQFF; CDR3 DNA: TGTGCCGCACACGGGACTAGCGGGAAGAGCTCCTACAATGAGCAGTTCTTC; clone size: -; D gene: TRBD2; J gene: TRBJ2-1; V gene: TRBV7-3
CDR3 protein: CASSQGLISNQPQHF; CDR3 DNA: TGTGCCAGCAGCCAAGGTCTAATCTCCAATCAGCCCCAGCATTTT; clone size: few; D gene: -; J gene: TRBJ1-5; V gene: TRBV3-1
CDR3 protein: CASSLAKTTDTQYF; CDR3 DNA: TGTGCCAGCAGCTTAGCGAAGACCACAGATACGCAGTATTTT; clone size: -; D gene: -; J gene: TRBJ2-3; V gene: TRBV7-2
CDR3 protein: CASSQGTSDEQYF; CDR3 DNA: TGCGCCAGCAGCCAGGGGACCTCTGACGAGCAGTACTTC; clone size: -; D gene: -; J gene: TRBJ2-7; V gene: TRBV4-1
CDR3 protein: CASSVLELNTEAFF; CDR3 DNA: TGTGCCAGCAGCGTACTAGAGTTGAACACTGAAGCTTTCTTT; clone size: -; D gene: -; J gene: TRBJ1-1; V gene: TRBV9
CDR3 protein: CASSSGLKADTQYF; CDR3 DNA: TGCGCCAGCAGCTCGGGACTTAAGGCAGATACGCAGTATTTT; clone size: few; D gene: -; J gene: TRBJ2-3; V gene: TRBV5-1
CDR3 protein: CASSASGGYTDTQYF; CDR3 DNA: TGTGCCAGCAGTGCTAGCGGGGGGTACACAGATACGCAGTATTTT; clone size: few; D gene: TRBD2; J gene: TRBJ2-3; V gene: TRBV6-2/TRBV6-3
CDR3 protein: CATLPQGNSPLHF; CDR3 DNA: TGTGCCACCCTTCCTCAGGGGAATTCACCCCTCCACTTT; clone size: -; D gene: -; J gene: TRBJ1-6; V gene: TRBV28
CDR3 protein: CASSPDRVTYGGYTF; CDR3 DNA: TGTGCCAGCAGCCCCGACAGGGTGACCTATGGTGGCTACACCTTC; clone size: few; D gene: TRBD1; J gene: TRBJ1-2; V gene: TRBV5-6
CDR3 protein: CASSTGWGRYEQYF; CDR3 DNA: TGTGCCAGTAGTACAGGCTGGGGACGGTACGAGCAGTACTTC; clone size: many; D gene: -; J gene: TRBJ2-7; V gene: TRBV19
CDR3 protein: CASTPSGGKLETQYF; CDR3 DNA: TGTGCCAGCACTCCTTCGGGAGGGAAGTTAGAGACCCAGTACTTC; clone size: few; D gene: TRBD2; J gene: TRBJ2-5; V gene: TRBV6-5
CDR3 protein: CSARVGTSLNQPQHF; CDR3 DNA: TGCAGTGCTAGGGTTGGGACATCCCTGAATCAGCCCCAGCATTTT; clone size: -; D gene: -; J gene: TRBJ1-5; V gene: TRBV20-1
CDR3 protein: CASSLENGNTIYF; CDR3 DNA: TGTGCCAGCAGCCTCGAAAATGGAAACACCATATATTTT; clone size: few; D gene: -; J gene: TRBJ1-3; V gene: TRBV7-6
CDR3 protein: CSAMEGYTF; CDR3 DNA: TGCAGCGCCATGGAAGGCTACACCTTC; clone size: few; D gene: -; J gene: TRBJ1-2; V gene: TRBV29-1
CDR3 protein: CAISDTSQETQYF; CDR3 DNA: TGTGCCATCAGTGACACTTCCCAAGAGACCCAGTACTTC; clone size: few; D gene: -; J gene: TRBJ2-5; V gene: TRBV10-3
CDR3 protein: CSVVAERDSSGELFF; CDR3 DNA: TGCAGCGTTGTCGCCGAGCGGGATTCCTCCGGGGAGCTGTTTTTT; clone size: -; D gene: TRBD2; J gene: TRBJ2-2; V gene: TRBV29-1
CDR3 protein: CSARGIAGAGTDTQYF; CDR3 DNA: TGCAGTGCTAGAGGTATAGCGGGGGCCGGCACAGATACGCAGTATTTT; clone size: -; D gene: TRBD2; J gene: TRBJ2-3; V gene: TRBV20-1
CDR3 protein: CASSHPGQGYQETQYF; CDR3 DNA: TGTGCCAGCAGCCACCCGGGACAGGGGTACCAAGAGACCCAGTACTTC; clone size: -; D gene: TRBD1; J gene: TRBJ2-5; V gene: TRBV9
CDR3 protein: CASSSFGTSGDETQYF; CDR3 DNA: TGTGCCAGCAGTTCATTCGGGACTAGCGGGGATGAGACCCAGTACTTC; clone size: few; D gene: TRBD2; J gene: TRBJ2-5; V gene: TRBV28
CDR3 protein: CASSLSRVGNTEAFF; CDR3 DNA: TGTGCCAGCAGCTTATCCCGGGTCGGTAACACTGAAGCTTTCTTT; clone size: few; D gene: -; J gene: TRBJ1-1; V gene: TRBV7-9
CDR3 protein: CASSQDPTLVGTEAFF; CDR3 DNA: TGCGCCAGCAGCCAAGATCCGACATTGGTGGGGACTGAAGCTTTCTTT; clone size: few; D gene: -; J gene: TRBJ1-1; V gene: TRBV4-1
CDR3 protein: CASTIFRDSANSGANVLTF; CDR3 DNA: TGTGCCAGCACTATTTTCCGGGACAGCGCCAACTCTGGGGCCAACGTCCTGACTTTC; clone size: -; D gene: TRBD1; J gene: TRBJ2-6; V gene: TRBV12-3/TRBV12-4
CDR3 protein: CASSVALGNIQYF; CDR3 DNA: TGTGCCAGCAGCGTAGCACTTGGTAACATTCAGTACTTC; clone size: -; D gene: -; J gene: TRBJ2-4; V gene: TRBV9
CDR3 protein: CASSRGHTQYF; CDR3 DNA: TGTGCCAGCAGTCGCGGCCATACGCAGTATTTT; clone size: few; D gene: -; J gene: TRBJ2-3; V gene: TRBV28
CDR3 protein: CASSPPTGAGVWNEQFF; CDR3 DNA: TGTGCCAGCAGTCCCCCGACAGGGGCGGGAGTTTGGAATGAGCAGTTCTTC; clone size: few; D gene: -; J gene: TRBJ2-1; V gene: TRBV12-3/TRBV12-4
CDR3 protein: CAVSHPNMGPNEQFF; CDR3 DNA: TGTGCCGTATCCCACCCAAACATGGGTCCCAATGAGCAGTTCTTC; clone size: -; D gene: -; J gene: TRBJ2-1; V gene: TRBV7-8
CDR3 protein: CASREVSGVDNEQFF; CDR3 DNA: TGTGCCAGCAGGGAAGTGAGCGGGGTAGACAATGAGCAGTTCTTC; clone size: few; D gene: TRBD2; J gene: TRBJ2-1; V gene: TRBV12-3/TRBV12-4
CDR3 protein: CASSSGRGTEAFF; CDR3 DNA: TGTGCCAGCAGTTCAGGACGAGGCACTGAAGCTTTCTTT; clone size: many; D gene: -; J gene: TRBJ1-1; V gene: TRBV6-2/TRBV6-3